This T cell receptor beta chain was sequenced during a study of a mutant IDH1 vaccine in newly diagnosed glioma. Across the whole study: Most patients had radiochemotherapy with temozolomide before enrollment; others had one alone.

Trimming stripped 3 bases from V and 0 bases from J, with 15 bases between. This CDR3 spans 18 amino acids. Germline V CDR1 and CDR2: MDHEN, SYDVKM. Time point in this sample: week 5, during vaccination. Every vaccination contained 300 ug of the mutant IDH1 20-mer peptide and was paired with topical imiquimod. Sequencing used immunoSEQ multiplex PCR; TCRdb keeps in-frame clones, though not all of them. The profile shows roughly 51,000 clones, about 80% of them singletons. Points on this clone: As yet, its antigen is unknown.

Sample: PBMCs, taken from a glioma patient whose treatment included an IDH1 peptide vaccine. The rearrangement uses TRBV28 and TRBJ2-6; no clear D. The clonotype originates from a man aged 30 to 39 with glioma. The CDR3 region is CASSFLSTGTSGANVLTF. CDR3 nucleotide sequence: TGTGCCAGCAGTTTCCTGAGCACCGGTACCTCTGGGGCCAACGTCCTGACTTTC.